This T cell receptor beta chain came from a study of shared clonotypes between healthy human individuals. The investigators split CD4+ cells into a CD45RA+ naive subset and a CD45RA-negative memory subset. Study results and caveats: Clonotypes not shared had lower generation probabilities than those common to all four donors. Sequencing depth was expected to influence donor clonotype sharing. Larger estimated richness was generally seen in naive subsets than in memory subsets.

This CDR3 contains 15 residues. V gave up 0 bases and J gave up 6 bases, with 12 bases separating them. CDR1 and CDR2 from the germline V gene are SGHAT and FQNNGV. A note on this clone: As yet, its antigen is unknown.

Sequencing was performed with immunoSEQ multiplex PCR; in TCRdb, only in-frame clones are kept and a portion is missing. The table records roughly 1 million clones, about 74% of them present only once. The clonotype originates from a man younger than 30 in good health. What was sequenced was memory CD4+ T cells sorted from blood. Subset here: CD45RA-negative fraction. V and J are TRBV11-2 and TRBJ1-5, with D possibly matching TRBD1 (5 bases). CDR3 bases: TGTGCCAGCAGCTTAGATGGCAGGGAGGGTCAGCCCCAGCATTTT. Residues: CASSLDGREGQPQHF.